This T cell receptor beta chain was identified in a study of cytomegalovirus exposure and HLA in healthy donors. The V end lost 4 bases, the J end lost 2 bases, and 22 bases lay between the germline ends. This CDR3 comprises 18 residues. CDR1 is SGHRS, CDR2 YFSETQ, per germline. Primers included in the PCR were 60 Vbeta and 13 Jbeta primers. Repertoires were generated with immunoSEQ multiplex PCR, while TCRdb's copy carries only in-frame clones and drops some. The data hold 200,000 to 250,000 clones, with roughly four fifths observed a single time. The sequenced material came from PBMCs. This sequence joins TRBV5-1 and TRBJ2-1, with D perhaps TRBD2 (6 bases). The clonotype was recovered from a woman in her thirties or forties in good health and CMV-seronegative. The CDR3, as DNA: TGCGCCAGCAGCCTCTCCTGGCAACGGGACTCAACCTACAATGAGCAGTTCTTC. Its protein product is CASSLSWQRDSTYNEQFF.